Described below is a single T cell receptor beta chain sequence and its context. Antigen: not known. The source of the sample is a study of T cell repertoires in cytomegalovirus infection. In the study overall: Indications came from public TCR beta signatures; they pointed to CMV infection and to a matching HLA type.

Each CDR3 protein gets one entry after TCRdb re-called the reads with MiXCR. Here the sample spans 360,000 or so distinct CDR3 sequences, about 35% being singletons. Whole-study results and caveats: Clonotypes of TCR beta that were HLA-C-restricted and CMV-specific dominated the ex vivo response.

This CDR3 is 15 amino acids long. V lost 5 bases to trimming and J lost 1 base; unmatched junction nucleotides: 6. Looked up from germline, CDR1 is SGHVS and CDR2 is FNYEAQ. The sequencing here drew on cultured PBMCs, taken from culture after CMV antigen stimulation. The TCR was taken from a human donor in good health (CMV status not recorded). Some clones in this sample may be carry-over from other donors' samples. The V call is TRBV7-6, the J call TRBJ1-1, with TRBD1 matching over 8 bases. This chain's CDR3 is CASSPVGTGNTEAFF. As DNA, the CDR3 is TGTGCCAGCAGCCCAGTCGGGACAGGGAACACTGAAGCTTTCTTT.